A selection of T cell receptor beta chains follows, all from one sample in a study of T-cell reconstitution after alpha-beta-depleted transplantation in children. Via MiXCR, TCRdb re-called the PCR reads, giving one row per CDR3 protein. The repertoire holds some 600,000 distinct CDR3 sequences, 13% seen once, with around 2.2% in the top ten. The sequenced sample was PBMCs, mostly from graft donor cells, obtained 360 days after TCRalphabeta/CD19-depleted stem cell transplant. The receptors stem from a male patient younger than 18 who had a stem cell transplant for acute myeloid leukemia, so the T cells may come from the graft donor. CDR3s include the opening cysteine and the closing phenylalanine or tryptophan. A D gene is named only where the DNA matches it firmly. Part of the rows lack a size; the others show once, few, many or a class for expanded clones.

d_call | clone_size | j_call | v_call | cdr3_aa | cdr3_nt
- | few | TRBJ2-1 | TRBV12-3/TRBV12-4 | CASSLRLSAYDEQFF | TGTGCCAGCAGTTTACGTTTGTCCGCTTATGATGAGCAGTTCTTC
TRBD1 | few | TRBJ2-7 | TRBV28 | CASQTGQAPWEQYF | TGTGCCAGCCAGACGGGACAGGCTCCTTGGGAGCAGTACTTC
- | many | TRBJ2-1 | TRBV28 | CASSPPTAVEYNEQFF | TGTGCCAGCAGTCCCCCGACAGCGGTAGAGTACAATGAGCAGTTCTTC
- | many | TRBJ2-1 | TRBV6-2/TRBV6-3 | CASSYSSSLAGVGDRNEQFF | TGTGCCAGCAGTTACTCCTCCTCTTTAGCGGGAGTTGGGGACAGGAATGAGCAGTTCTTC
TRBD1 | few | TRBJ2-7 | TRBV20-1 | CSARRDREGEQYF | TGCAGTGCCCGGCGGGACAGGGAAGGCGAGCAGTACTTC
- | many | TRBJ2-1 | TRBV28 | CASSLLSSSYNEQFF | TGTGCCAGCAGTTTATTGAGCAGCTCCTACAATGAGCAGTTCTTC
- | few | TRBJ2-1 | TRBV5-1 | CASSLAELARYNEQFF | TGCGCCAGCAGCTTGGCCGAGCTAGCGAGGTACAATGAGCAGTTCTTC
- | few | TRBJ2-3 | TRBV7-6 | CASSPTSGGGWARDTQYF | TGTGCCAGCAGCCCTACCAGTGGCGGGGGCTGGGCCCGGGATACGCAGTATTTT
TRBD2 | many | TRBJ2-1 | TRBV5-1 | CASSWAGTSGWGEQFF | TGCGCCAGCAGCTGGGCCGGGACTAGCGGCTGGGGTGAGCAGTTCTTC
- | few | TRBJ2-7 | TRBV18 | CASSRLTSRYYEQYF | TGTGCCAGCTCACGGCTTACTAGCAGATACTACGAGCAGTACTTC
TRBD1 | few | TRBJ2-7 | TRBV29-1 | CSGQSGGYEQYF | TGCAGCGGACAATCAGGGGGTTACGAGCAGTACTTC
TRBD1 | many | TRBJ2-2 | TRBV29-1 | CSGGQGRTGELFF | TGCAGCGGCGGACAGGGTAGAACCGGGGAGCTGTTTTTT
- | - | TRBJ2-7 | TRBV7-2 | CASSLVGGEYEQYF | TGTGCCAGCAGCTTAGTGGGGGGAGAGTACGAGCAGTACTTC
TRBD2 | - | TRBJ2-3 | TRBV29-1 | CSAVLAGMTGRTDTQYF | TGCAGCGCTGTACTAGCGGGGATGACCGGACGCACAGATACGCAGTATTTT
- | once | TRBJ2-5 | TRBV28 | CASSLNRVSGETQYF | TGTGCCAGCAGTTTAAACAGGGTTTCTGGAGAGACCCAGTACTTC
- | many | TRBJ2-1 | TRBV6-2/TRBV6-3 | CASSYSMGEEQFF | TGTGCCAGCAGTTACTCGATGGGTGAGGAGCAGTTCTTC
- | - | TRBJ2-1 | TRBV2 | CASRRDLTYNEQFF | TGTGCCAGCCGCCGGGACCTGACCTACAATGAGCAGTTCTTC
TRBD2 | few | TRBJ2-5 | TRBV29-1 | CSAAAGALGETQYF | TGCAGCGCGGCAGCGGGGGCTCTGGGGGAGACCCAGTACTTC
TRBD2 | - | TRBJ2-2 | TRBV28 | CASSIGLANTGELFF | TGTGCCAGCAGCATCGGACTAGCCAACACCGGGGAGCTGTTTTTT
- | - | TRBJ1-1 | TRBV18 | CASSPRTAPTEAFF | TGTGCCAGCTCACCACGGACGGCCCCCACTGAAGCTTTCTTT
TRBD1 | - | TRBJ1-5 | TRBV3-1 | CASSPRQGYQPQHF | TGTGCCAGCAGCCCCCGACAGGGCTATCAGCCCCAGCATTTT
- | few | TRBJ2-7 | TRBV9 | CASSVAVLPYEQYF | TGTGCCAGCAGCGTAGCGGTTTTACCCTACGAGCAGTACTTC
- | many | TRBJ2-2 | TRBV4-2 | CASSQAGDIPLGELFF | TGTGCCAGCAGCCAAGCGGGAGACATACCTCTCGGGGAGCTGTTTTTT
TRBD2 | many | TRBJ2-7 | TRBV3-1 | CASSQTSGSSYEQYF | TGTGCCAGCAGCCAAACTAGCGGGAGCTCCTACGAGCAGTACTTC
- | few | TRBJ1-1 | TRBV7-3 | CASSFDPIRAGGTEAFF | TGTGCCAGCAGCTTCGACCCAATCAGGGCTGGGGGTACTGAAGCTTTCTTT
TRBD2 | few | TRBJ2-7 | TRBV27 | CASSLLLAVHEQYF | TGTGCCAGCAGTTTACTGCTAGCGGTCCACGAGCAGTACTTC
- | - | TRBJ2-3 | TRBV9 | CASSVDYTSTDTQYF | TGTGCCAGCAGCGTTGACTATACTAGCACAGATACGCAGTATTTT